The 6 T cell receptor beta chains below all came from one sample that was sequenced in a study of CD8 T cells in Susac syndrome. Roughly 0.5 to 1 ug RNA was reverse transcribed with random hexamers. From the immunoSEQ multiplex PCR reads, TCRdb called clonotypes with MiXCR, one entry per CDR3 protein. Among 180,000 or so distinct CDR3 sequences, 90% to 95% were seen once, and the ten largest hold about 0.13%. The sequencing sample was made of CD4+ T cells from PBMCs. The receptors stem from a human donor in good health.

The V call is TRBV12-3 or TRBV12-4, the J call TRBJ1-1, with D perhaps matching TRBD1 (6 bases). There are 14 residues in the CDR3. V dropped 7 bases and J dropped 6 bases, with 18 bases sitting between them. The CDR3 is CASTSGAVISEAFF. The CDR3 nucleotides are TGTGCCAGCACTTCGGGGGCGGTAATATCTGAAGCTTTCTTT.

The genes are TRBV3-1 and TRBJ2-1, with unresolved D. V was shortened by 6 bases and J by 10 bases, with 13 bases between the two germline ends. Germline V CDR1 and CDR2: LGHDT, YNNKEL (reference sequence). The CDR3 is 12 amino acids. This CDR3 is CASSPLGEEQFF. DNA for the CDR3: TGTGCCAGCAGTCCACTGGGTGAAGAGCAGTTCTTC.

DNA for the CDR3: TGCAGCGTTGCCCCGCCAGAAGAGACCCAGTACTTC. Residues: CSVAPPEETQYF. The chain employs TRBV29-1 and TRBJ2-5; D remains unclear. The CDR3 runs to 12 residues. The V end lost 4 bases, the J end lost 3 bases, and 9 bases lay between the germline ends. CDR1 SQVTM and CDR2 ANQGSEA come from the germline V gene.

The V gene is TRBV29-1, the J gene TRBJ1-1, with no clear D. Germline V gene data show CDR1 as SQVTM and CDR2 as ANQGSEA. With 2 bases removed from V and 0 bases from J, the gap between germline ends came to 10 bases. The CDR3 runs to 14 residues. The CDR3 DNA follows: TGCAGCGTTGAATGGACCGGTTTGAACACTGAAGCTTTCTTT. This encodes CSVEWTGLNTEAFF.

The genes are TRBV7-9 and TRBJ2-3; 7 bases fit TRBD2. This CDR3 is built from 14 residues. V shed 1 base and J 8 bases; nucleotides not matched to a gene: 6. The germline CDR1 and CDR2 sequences are SEHNR and FQNEAQ (reference sequence). CDR3 residues: CASSLVAGSVTQYF. CDR3 coding DNA: TGTGCCAGCAGCTTAGTAGCGGGCTCGGTTACGCAGTATTTT.

This clonotype was observed a single time. The chain couples TRBV27 to TRBJ2-1; D call uncertain. CDR1 and CDR2 (germline): MNHEY, SMNVEV (reference sequence). This CDR3 has 12 residues. Trimming removed 5 bases at V and 10 bases at J, with 12 bases between. The CDR3 DNA reads as TGTGCCAGCAGTCACCGTTATGCCGAGCAGTTCTTC. Its protein is CASSHRYAEQFF.